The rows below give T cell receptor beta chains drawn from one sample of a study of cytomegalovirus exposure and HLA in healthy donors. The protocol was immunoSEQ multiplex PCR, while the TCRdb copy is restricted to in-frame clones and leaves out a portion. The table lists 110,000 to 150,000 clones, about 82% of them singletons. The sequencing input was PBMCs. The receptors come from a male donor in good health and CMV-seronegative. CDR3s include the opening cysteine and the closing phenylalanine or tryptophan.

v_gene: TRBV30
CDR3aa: CAWIISSGNTIYF

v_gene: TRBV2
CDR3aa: CASGEEWGYKEQFF

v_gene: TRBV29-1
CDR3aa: CSVTDMNTEAFF

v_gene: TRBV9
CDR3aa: CASSVAGSGNTIYF

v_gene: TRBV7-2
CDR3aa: CASSLNWGEGAFF

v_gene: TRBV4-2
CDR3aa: CASSQDSVASGSYEQYF

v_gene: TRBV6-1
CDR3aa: CASSKTGQDSPLHF

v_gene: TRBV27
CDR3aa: CASSLSGFNIQYF

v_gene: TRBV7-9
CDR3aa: CASSLVGDRATEAFF

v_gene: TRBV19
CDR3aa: CASSPHRGEETQYF

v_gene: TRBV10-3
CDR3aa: CAISESGLAGGYEQFF

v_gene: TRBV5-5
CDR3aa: CASSWGTGEWNQPQHF

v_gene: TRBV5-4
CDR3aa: CASSPWTGGRSYEQYF

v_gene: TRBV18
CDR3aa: CASSAELTGNQAGF

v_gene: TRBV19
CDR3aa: CASSVDRGRETQYF

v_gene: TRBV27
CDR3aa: CASSLSRTGDNEQFF

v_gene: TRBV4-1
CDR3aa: CASSQGGGDNYGYTF